What follows are 17 T cell receptor beta chains derived from one specimen sequenced in a study of early T cells in non-severe SARS-CoV-2 infection. TCRdb analysed the 5' RACE reads with MiXCR anew, one entry per CDR3 protein. This sample has 45,000 to 60,000 distinct CDR3 sequences, with about 8% found just once. Sequenced material: whole blood. These receptors were obtained from an adult who was a healthcare worker with PCR-confirmed SARS-CoV-2 infection or an uninfected control (not recorded which).

The V gene is TRBV20-1, the J gene TRBJ2-3; D ambiguous. Trimming took off 4 bases at V and 7 bases at J, with 18 bases between the two ends. In germline, CDR1 is DFQATT, CDR2 SNEGSKA (reference sequence). The CDR3 spans 14 residues. The CDR3 DNA sequence: TGCAGTGCTACCCCTAGGCACGGGCTGCATACGCAGTATTTT. Its translation: CSATPRHGLHTQYF.

The rearrangement uses TRBV29-1 and TRBJ2-3; D might be TRBD1 (6 bases). Per germline, CDR1 SQVTM and CDR2 ANQGSEA. V dropped 4 bases and J dropped 3 bases, with 14 bases sitting between them. The CDR3 spans 14 residues. The CDR3: CSVGAGVGTDTQYF. Here the CDR3 DNA reads TGCAGCGTTGGGGCAGGGGTGGGTACAGATACGCAGTATTTT.

This clonotype was picked up many times. The V call is TRBV11-2, the J call TRBJ2-5; no definite D call. V was clipped by 8 bases and J by 7 bases, with 20 bases between them. The germline V gene encodes CDR1 SGHAT and CDR2 FQNNGV. The CDR3 is made up of 14 amino acids. CDR3 in amino acids: CASSLSGRRATQYF. CDR3 nucleotides: TGTGCCAGCTCCCTAAGTGGACGCAGAGCGACCCAGTACTTC.

This clonotype was detected many times. This sequence joins TRBV21-1 and TRBJ2-4; the D segment call TRBD1 is taken from the table without a DNA check. TRBV21-1 is assigned pseudogene status. This CDR3 is 18 amino acids long. CDR3 loop: CASSKSERQGDGKNIQYF. CDR3 in DNA: TGTGCCAGCAGCAAAAGCGAAAGACAGGGAGATGGCAAAAACATTCAGTACTTC.

The V gene is TRBV20-1, the J gene TRBJ2-1, with D hard to call. The CDR3 is 15 amino acids. Germline V gives CDR1 DFQATT, CDR2 SNEGSKA (reference sequence). V was pared by 0 bases and J by 0 bases, with 9 bases between. The CDR3 loop is CSARDLRSSYNEQFF. In DNA, the CDR3 is TGCAGTGCTAGAGACTTACGGAGCTCCTACAATGAGCAGTTCTTC.

This clonotype was seen only a few times. The CDR3 nucleotides are TGCGCCAGCAGCTCCTGGATCACGTCAACGCAGTATTTT. This gives the protein CASSSWITSTQYF. This chain uses TRBV5-1 with TRBJ2-3; D remains ambiguous. V shed 3 bases and J shed 9 bases, with 14 bases lying between them. The V gene's germline CDR1 is SGHRS and CDR2 YFSETQ. This CDR3 spans 13 amino acids.

This clonotype was seen ten or more times. The chain uses TRBV18 and TRBJ1-1, with 8 nucleotides matching TRBD1. This CDR3 contains 16 residues. CDR1 and CDR2 (germline): KGHSH, LQKENI. V shed 6 bases, J shed 0 bases, and the junction held 9 bases outside the gene matches. The chain's CDR3 is CASSLTRGPVNTEAFF. CDR3 DNA sequence: TGTGCCAGCTCGCTAACCAGGGGGCCGGTGAACACTGAAGCTTTCTTT.

This clonotype was recorded many times. The V call is TRBV10-2, the J call TRBJ2-7, with D possibly being TRBD1 or TRBD2 (5 bases each). Germline V gene lookup returns CDR1 WSHSY and CDR2 SAAADI. V was trimmed by 7 bases and J by 3 bases, leaving 25 bases between them. The CDR3 is made up of 17 amino acids. CDR3 in amino acids: CASMLNVGEYSDYEQYF. The DNA for the CDR3 is TGCGCCAGCATGTTAAACGTGGGGGAATACTCCGACTACGAGCAGTACTTC.

The J gene is TRBJ2-7, the V gene TRBV5-6, with 7 bases matching TRBD2. Germline V CDR1 and CDR2: SGHDT, YYEEEE. The CDR3 loop spans 16 amino acids. Trimming at V came to 0 bases and at J to 0 bases, leaving 6 bases not matched to a gene. The CDR3 bases are TGTGCCAGCAGCTTGGGAAGCGGGGACTTCTCCTACGAGCAGTACTTC. The encoded protein is CASSLGSGDFSYEQYF. The variable domain in full, with the rest retrieved from reference TRBV5-6 and TRBJ2-7, is DAGVTQSPTHLIKTRGQQVTLRCSPKSGHDTVSWYQQALGQGPQFIFQYYEEEERQRGNFPDRFSGHQFPNYSSELNVNALLLGDSALYLCASSLGSGDFSYEQYFGPGTRLTVT.

This clonotype came up a few times. The CDR3 spells CASSVSQGALYEQYF. The CDR3 nucleotides are TGTGCCAGCAGCGTTTCCCAGGGGGCGTTGTACGAGCAGTACTTC. V gene TRBV9 combines with J gene TRBJ2-7; the match to TRBD1 covers 8 bases. CDR1 and CDR2 (germline): SGDLS, YYNGEE. This CDR3 region has 15 residues. With V trimmed by 2 bases and J by 4 bases, 8 bases remained unmatched.

The chain has TRBV19 and TRBJ2-2; 9 positions match TRBD1. CDR3 length: 14 amino acids. Germline V CDR1 and CDR2: LNHDA, SQIVND (reference sequence). V lost 7 bases and J lost 7; bases outside the gene matches: 7. CDR3 protein: CASKDRGIYGELFF. The CDR3 nucleotides are TGTGCCAGTAAAGACAGGGGGATTTACGGGGAGCTGTTTTTT.

This clonotype was detected only a few times. The J gene is TRBJ2-2, the V gene TRBV28; D remains unclear. Between the trimmed V and J ends, which lost 5 bases and 2 bases, there was a span of 12 bases. There are 15 residues in the CDR3. Germline loops: CDR1 MDHEN, CDR2 SYDVKM. CDR3 nucleotide sequence: TGTGCCAGCAGTCTAGGATGGTTCAACACCGGGGAGCTGTTTTTT. It specifies CASSLGWFNTGELFF.

In its sample, this clonotype was seen a few times. The chain recombines TRBV5-1 with TRBJ2-3; TRBD2 agrees at 8 bases. Germline-derived CDR1 and CDR2 are SGHRS and YFSETQ. There are 16 residues in the CDR3. Losses at the gene ends were 5 bases for V and 2 bases for J; bases not matched to a gene: 10. Here the CDR3 reads CASSTSVSGVTDTQYF. The CDR3 nucleotides are TGCGCCAGCAGTACATCGGTTAGCGGGGTCACAGATACGCAGTATTTT.

A few counts support this clonotype. The chain recombines TRBV30 with TRBJ2-3; D is perhaps TRBD2 (6 bases). V lost 2 bases, J lost 3 bases, and 18 bases lay in between. Germline V lookup: CDR1 GTSNPN, CDR2 SVGIG (reference sequence). The CDR3 is 16 residues long. CDR3 sequence reads: CAWSKGGGIRTDTQYF. The CDR3 region has the DNA TGTGCCTGGAGTAAGGGCGGAGGGATTAGAACAGATACGCAGTATTTT.

There are a few counts of this clonotype. The chain couples TRBV4-1 to TRBJ1-1; no definite D call. CDR1 is MGHRA and CDR2 is YSYEKL in the germline V gene. The CDR3 contains 15 residues. V lost 0 bases and J 3 bases, leaving 11 bases between the germline ends. CDR3 in amino acids: CASSQDHGYDTEAFF. The CDR3 nucleotides read TGCGCCAGCAGCCAAGATCACGGATACGACACTGAAGCTTTCTTT.

This clonotype has more than one count but fewer than ten. The chain employs TRBV12-3 or TRBV12-4 and TRBJ2-1; D is ambiguous. This CDR3 spans 14 amino acids. Trimming stripped 1 base from V and 8 bases from J, with 12 bases between. CDR3 DNA: TGTGCCAGCAGTTTAGAGGCTAGAACCCATGAGCAGTTCTTC. Translating gives CASSLEARTHEQFF.

This clonotype was counted many times. The chain combines TRBV28 with TRBJ2-1; perhaps TRBD1 as D (5 bases). Trimming pared 5 bases from V and 2 bases from J, leaving 7 bases between. The CDR3 extends over 13 amino acids. Germline V lookup: CDR1 MDHEN, CDR2 SYDVKM. The CDR3 nucleotides read TGTGCCAGCAGTGTGACAGCCTACAATGAGCAGTTCTTC. It encodes CASSVTAYNEQFF. The full variable domain, completed using reference TRBV28 and TRBJ2-1, is DVKVTQSSRYLVKRTGEKVFLECVQDMDHENMFWYRQDPGLGLRLIYFSYDVKMKEKGDIPEGYSVSREKKERFSLILESASTNQTSMYLCASSVTAYNEQFFGPGTRLTVL.